This T cell receptor (beta chain) comes out of a study of blood T cell repertoires in COVID-19. Study-wide context: Samples taken during acute and convalescent COVID-19 were collected in the United States, Italy and Spain. PBMCs, B-cell-depleted T cells, or T cells were the source of the cDNA or gDNA that made up the material.

This CDR3 spans 15 amino acids. Study processing details: It was from reference gene primer amplification that nucleated cell counts were estimated. Measured with immunoSEQ multiplex PCR; TCRdb has only the in-frame clones, and not every one. The DNA was the basis for D and trimming; V, J and clone size are from that table. The repertoire holds some 250,000 clones, roughly nine tenths seen once, with approximately 12% in the top ten. The specimen was peripheral blood. The gene calls are TRBV21-1 and TRBJ2-2; the table's D call, TRBD1, has no DNA check behind it. TRBV21-1 is given as a pseudogene. This TCR derives from a woman in her 30s with COVID-19, enrolled during active disease. The CDR3 coding sequence is TGTGCCAGTGAAACTCGGGACAGGGTAACAGGGGAGCTGTTTTTT. It specifies CASETRDRVTGELFF.